Sequencing of this T cell receptor beta chain was carried out in a study of T cell responses to AZD1222 COVID-19 vaccine. CDR1 is MNHEY, CDR2 SMNVEV, per germline (reference sequence). The CDR3 spans 14 residues. Trimming took 3 bases from V and 9 from J; bases not matched to a gene: 11. Generated by immunoSEQ multiplex PCR, the TCRdb table keeps only in-frame clones and is missing some. Among around 160,000 clones, 88% were seen once, and the ten largest hold roughly 15%. Material: peripheral blood, obtained on day 0 of AZD1222 vaccination. This TCR derives from an adult in good health. The chain combines TRBV27 with TRBJ2-7, with 7 bases matching TRBD2. The CDR3 DNA follows: TGTGCCAGCAGTTTCGGGAGGCGGCTCTTCGCGCAGTACTTC. Its protein is CASSFGRRLFAQYF.